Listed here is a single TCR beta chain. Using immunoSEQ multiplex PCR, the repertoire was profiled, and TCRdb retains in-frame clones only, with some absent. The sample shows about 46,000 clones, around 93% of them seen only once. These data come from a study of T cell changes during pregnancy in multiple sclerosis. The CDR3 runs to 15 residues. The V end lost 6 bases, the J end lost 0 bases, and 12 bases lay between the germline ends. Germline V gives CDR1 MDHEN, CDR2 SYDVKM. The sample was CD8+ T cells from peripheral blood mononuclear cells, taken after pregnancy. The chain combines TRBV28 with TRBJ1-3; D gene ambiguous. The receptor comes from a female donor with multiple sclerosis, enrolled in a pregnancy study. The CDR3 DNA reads TGTGCCAGCAGGCAGGACTTGAGCTCTGGAAACACCATATATTTT. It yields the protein CASRQDLSSGNTIYF.